This T cell receptor beta chain derives from a study of T cell changes during pregnancy in multiple sclerosis. The CDR3 consists of 15 residues. The germline V gene encodes CDR1 SGHRS and CDR2 YFSETQ. Deletions cut 6 bases from V and 3 bases from J, with 19 bases between. Profiled with immunoSEQ multiplex PCR; TCRdb holds only in-frame clones, not every one. The sample holds under 85,000 clones; roughly 90% are singletons and the top ten take 9.5%. The chain employs TRBV5-1 and TRBJ2-7; possibly TRBD1 for D (5 bases). The TCR sequence derives from a female donor in good health, enrolled as a control in a pregnancy study. Sequenced here: peripheral blood, sampled after pregnancy. The CDR3: CASTPPGTGYYEQYF. The CDR3 DNA sequence: TGCGCCAGCACTCCTCCCGGAACAGGTTACTACGAGCAGTACTTC.